The sequence of this TCR beta chain was determined in a study of radiation and T cells in renal cell carcinoma. For the study at large: Nephrectomy followed 15 Gy stereotactic body radiation by 4 weeks.

With regard to this clone: Its antigen is not identified.

Findings of the study overall: No pretreatment tumor biopsies were available for baseline clonotypes.

The method was immunoSEQ multiplex PCR; TCRdb's version includes in-frame clones alone and lacks a portion of them. The sample has approximately 140,000 clones; 88% are singletons. Indicated time point: baseline pretreatment blood. Treatment described: 15 Gy SBRT to primary tumor, nephrectomy 4 weeks later. This TCR derives from a woman in her seventies with renal cell carcinoma. The specimen comprised blood, sampled from a patient whose treatment included radiotherapy and nephrectomy.

The CDR3 spells CASSDSLTGPSSYNSPLHF. The CDR3 region has the DNA TGTGCCAGCTCAGACTCCCTTACAGGTCCAAGCTCCTATAATTCACCCCTCCACTTT. The rearrangement uses TRBV18 and TRBJ1-6, with D possibly TRBD1 on 5 matching bases. Germline V gene lookup returns CDR1 KGHSH and CDR2 LQKENI. Trimming took off 5 bases at V and 0 bases at J, with 20 bases between the two ends. The CDR3 contains 19 residues.